This T cell receptor (beta chain) was captured in a study of T cell responses to AZD1222 COVID-19 vaccine. General observations from the study: Of spike-specific TCRs, nearly half reportedly target regions left unmutated in variants. Mostly white British, mostly female donors; authors suggested clonal diversity may be underestimated.

Sequencing was performed with immunoSEQ multiplex PCR; in TCRdb, only in-frame clones are kept and a portion is missing. The repertoire holds over 110,000 clones, with approximately 90% as singletons. As to this clone: Its antigen remains unknown.

The sequences come from peripheral blood, collected on day 0 of AZD1222 vaccination. The source is an adult in good health.

In DNA, the CDR3 is TGTGCCAGCAGTTACTCGTCTTCACCCCTCCACTTT. Its translation is CASSYSSSPLHF. J is TRBJ1-6 and V is TRBV6-5, with no clear D. Germline-derived CDR1 and CDR2 are MNHEY and SVGAGI. V lost 0 bases, J lost 9 bases, and 3 bases lay in between. This CDR3 is 12 amino acids long.